Shown below are 20 T cell receptor beta chains from a single sample sequenced in a study of regulatory T cells in long-lasting Graves disease. Relying on iRepertoire HTBI primers and Arm-PCR of CDR3 regions, the team built TCR beta libraries. TCRdb reprocessed the multiplex PCR reads via MiXCR and lists one record per CDR3 protein. The table includes 400,000 or so distinct CDR3 sequences, around 20% detected once. This sample's time point: persistent/refractory GD, antithyroid drugs over 5 years with positive TRAb. The TCR library used RNA extracted from PBMCs. Sequenced material: peripheral blood mononuclear cells (PBMCs), taken when the disease was refractory, from a patient treated with antithyroid drugs. The source is a female donor with Graves disease.

On this clonotype: One end of the junction varies from germline; a read error may be responsible. The V and J genes are TRBV7-3 and TRBJ2-5; D uncertain. The CDR3 spans 13 residues. Per germline, CDR1 SGHTA and CDR2 FQGTGA. The CDR3, as DNA: TGTGCCAGCAGCACCAATATCAAAGAGACCCGGTACTTC. Translated: CASSTNIKETRYF. The full variable domain, its missing parts supplied by reference TRBV7-3 and TRBJ2-5, is GAGVSQTPSNKVTEKGKYVELRCDPISGHTALYWYRQSLGQGPEFLIYFQGTGAADDSGLPNDRFFAVRPEGSVSTLKIQRTERGDSAVYLCASSTNIKETRYFGPGTRLLVL.

The J gene is TRBJ1-6, the V gene TRBV12-3 or TRBV12-4; TRBD1 aligns across 9 bases. With V trimmed by 3 bases and J by 9 bases, 3 bases remained unmatched. The CDR3 extends over 14 amino acids. This chain's CDR3 is CASSFTGGSSPLHF. CDR3 DNA: TGTGCCAGCAGTTTTACAGGGGGCAGTTCACCCCTCCACTTT.

This clonotype was picked up a small number of times. This rearrangement joins TRBV6-5 to TRBJ1-4; tentative D call: TRBD1 (5 bases). Per the germline V gene, CDR1 is MNHEY and CDR2 is SVGAGI. The V and J ends lost 4 bases and 0 bases respectively, with 15 bases between them. The CDR3 is 17 amino acids. The DNA of the CDR3 is TGTGCCAGCAGTTTGGGACTTTGGCCCCCAACTAATGAAAAACTGTTTTTT. Protein product: CASSLGLWPPTNEKLFF.

In its sample, this clonotype was seen many times. The chain links TRBV6-1 to TRBJ2-7; the D gene is possibly TRBD1 (5 bases). Deletions cut 1 base from V and 1 base from J, with 11 bases between. Germline CDR1 reads MNHNS; CDR2 reads SASEGT. The CDR3 spans 15 residues. CDR3 loop: CASSEGKGSSYEQYF. The CDR3, as DNA: TGTGCCAGCAGTGAAGGCAAGGGGTCGTCCTACGAGCAGTACTTC.

This clonotype was observed a few times. The chain uses TRBV7-9 and TRBJ1-4; TRBD1 is a possible D gene (5 bases). Germline-derived CDR1 and CDR2 are SEHNR and FQNEAQ (reference sequence). CDR3 length equals 15 residues. Trimming took off 5 bases at V and 8 bases at J, with 18 bases between the two ends. CDR3 region: CASSPPGQGDEKLFF. CDR3 in DNA: TGTGCCAGCAGCCCTCCCGGCCAGGGCGACGAAAAACTGTTTTTT.

The chain is built from TRBV18 and TRBJ1-6; D might be TRBD1 (5 bases). The CDR3 is 15 residues long. V was cut by 6 bases and J by 6 bases, with 15 bases left in between. CDR1 is KGHSH and CDR2 is LQKENI in the germline V gene. CDR3 DNA: TGTGCCAGCTCCCGAACGGGGGGTGGTAATTCACCCCTCCACTTT. This encodes CASSRTGGGNSPLHF.

This chain joins TRBV19 and TRBJ1-5; 10 bases align to TRBD1. Germline trimming cut 4 bases from V and 10 bases from J; bases unmatched to any gene: 10. Germline V lookup: CDR1 LNHDA, CDR2 SQIVND (reference sequence). The CDR3 runs 15 residues. CDR3 nucleotide sequence: TGTGCCAGTAGTACTTCCCGGGACAGGGGCTTTCCCCAGCATTTT. Amino acid sequence: CASSTSRDRGFPQHF.

This clonotype was detected ten times or more. The chain has TRBV2 and TRBJ1-1, with D maybe TRBD1 (6 bases). The CDR3 has 11 amino acids. V lost 11 bases and J 6 bases, leaving 13 bases between the germline ends. The germline CDR1 and CDR2 sequences are SNHLY and FYNNEI. CDR3 region: CAEQGAAEAFF. The CDR3 DNA reads TGTGCCGAACAGGGAGCAGCTGAAGCTTTCTTT.

In regard to this clonotype: It may be a read error: a sequence one base away is much more abundant. This chain uses TRBV2 with TRBJ2-7; D remains ambiguous. Germline loops: CDR1 SNHLY, CDR2 FYNNEI. CDR3 length: 12 amino acids. The CDR3 reads CASSESPYERYF. CDR3 coding DNA: TGTGCCAGCAGTGAATCCCCCTACGAGCGGTACTTC.

This clonotype was seen at least ten times. The V and J genes are TRBV6-2 or TRBV6-3 and TRBJ2-7, with a possible D match to TRBD2 (5 bases). Germline loops: CDR1 MNHEY, CDR2 SVGEGT. V dropped 2 bases and J dropped 3 bases, with 5 bases sitting between them. There are 12 residues in the CDR3. CDR3 sequence (DNA): TGTGCCAGCAGTTACGCGGGCTACGAGCAGTACTTC. It encodes CASSYAGYEQYF.

In the case of this clonotype: This sequence may be a read error, since a much larger clone differs from it by one base. The chain links TRBV6-2 or TRBV6-3 to TRBJ2-6; D uncertain. Germline V gene sequence: CDR1 MNHEY, CDR2 SVGEGT. The V gene lost 4 bases and the J gene lost 4 bases, with 14 bases spanning the gap. The CDR3 consists of 16 residues. DNA for the CDR3: TGTGCCAGCAGTTGCAATGTTGGACCCGGGGCCAACGTCCTGACTTTC. Protein: CASSCNVGPGANVLTF.

The chain recombines TRBV3-2 with TRBJ2-4; the D call in the table, TRBD1, was not verified against the DNA. TRBV3-2 is assigned pseudogene status. This CDR3 is built from 23 residues. The CDR3 reads CASSQAQLKTTPGQNRMENIQYF. In nucleotides, the CDR3 is TGTGCCAGCAGCCAAGCCCAGCTCAAGACAACCCCCGGACAGAATCGTATGGAAAACATTCAGTACTTC.

The V call is TRBV20-1, the J call TRBJ1-3; D is unclear. The length of the CDR3 is 14 residues. The V gene lost 0 bases and the J gene lost 4 bases, with 10 bases spanning the gap. CDR1 and CDR2 from the germline V gene are DFQATT and SNEGSKA (reference sequence). The chain's CDR3 is CSARDITVGNTIYF. The DNA of the CDR3 is TGCAGTGCTAGAGATATTACGGTGGGAAACACCATATATTTT.

This clonotype showed up many times. The chain is built from TRBV10-1 and TRBJ2-7, with D possibly being TRBD1 or TRBD2 (5 bases each). Deletions cut 7 bases from V and 4 bases from J, with 17 bases between. Per germline, CDR1 WNHNN and CDR2 SYGVQD (reference sequence). The CDR3 contains 14 residues. The CDR3 bases are TGCGCCAGCAATCCCATGGGGGATCGGTACGAGCAGTACTTC. This codes for CASNPMGDRYEQYF.

This clonotype was seen a handful of times. The rearrangement joins TRBV7-9 to TRBJ1-1; 9 nucleotides align to TRBD1. Germline V CDR1 and CDR2: SEHNR, FQNEAQ (reference sequence). V lost 5 bases to trimming and J lost 3 bases; unmatched junction nucleotides: 7. CDR3 length: 15 amino acids. CDR3 DNA: TGTGCCAGCAGCAACCCCCGGACAGGGGACACTGAAGCTTTCTTT. Its protein is CASSNPRTGDTEAFF. The whole variable domain, remainder taken from reference TRBV7-9 and TRBJ1-1, is DTGVSQNPRHKITKRGQNVTFRCDPISEHNRLYWYRQTLGQGPEFLTYFQNEAQLEKSRLLSDRFSAERPKGSFSTLEIQRTEQGDSAMYLCASSNPRTGDTEAFFGQGTRLTVV.

The chain combines TRBV13 with TRBJ1-1, with TRBD1 as a possible D gene (6 bases). Between the trimmed V and J ends, which lost 4 bases and 5 bases, there was a span of 17 bases. CDR1 is PRHDT, CDR2 FYEKMQ, per germline (reference sequence). The CDR3 is 15 amino acids. This CDR3 reads CASSWGTGMGTEAFF. CDR3 in DNA: TGTGCCAGCAGCTGGGGAACAGGGATGGGGACTGAAGCTTTCTTT.

This clonotype has a count of ten or more. Its ends do not fully match the called genes, so a read error is possible. The chain carries TRBV7-2 and TRBJ2-7, with a tentative D call TRBD2 (5 bases). From germline, CDR1 is SGHTA and CDR2 FQGNSA. The CDR3 totals 15 residues. The CDR3 sequence: CASSLGGLSSYEQYF. In DNA, the CDR3 is TGTGCCAGCAGTTTAGGCGGGCTTAGCTCCTACGAGCAGTACTTC.

Only a few counts were recorded for this clonotype. The gene calls are TRBV6-1 and TRBJ1-5; 7 positions match TRBD1. The CDR3 is 15 residues long. The junction had 9 bases not matched to a gene; V was cut back by 5 bases and J by 5 bases. The germline V gene has CDR1 MNHNS and CDR2 SASEGT. The CDR3 region is CASSRTGVGDQPQHF. CDR3 DNA: TGTGCCAGCAGTCGGACAGGCGTGGGAGATCAGCCCCAGCATTTT.

The rearrangement links TRBV25-1 to TRBJ2-7; 13 bases map to TRBD2. Germline-derived CDR1 and CDR2 are MGHDK and SYGVNS. The CDR3 extends over 15 amino acids. The J segment lost 2 bases and the V segment lost 4 bases, leaving 2 bases of the junction unmatched. CDR3: CASSGLAGGPYEQYF. The CDR3 DNA reads TGTGCCAGCAGTGGACTAGCGGGAGGTCCCTACGAGCAGTACTTC.

The genes are TRBV7-2 and TRBJ1-2; D ambiguous. Looked up from germline, CDR1 is SGHTA and CDR2 is FQGNSA. The length of the CDR3 is 14 residues. V was cut by 1 base and J by 4 bases, with 10 bases left in between. CDR3 DNA sequence: TGTGCCAGCAGCTTAGTAAAGGGTACCTATGGCTACACCTTC. Protein: CASSLVKGTYGYTF.